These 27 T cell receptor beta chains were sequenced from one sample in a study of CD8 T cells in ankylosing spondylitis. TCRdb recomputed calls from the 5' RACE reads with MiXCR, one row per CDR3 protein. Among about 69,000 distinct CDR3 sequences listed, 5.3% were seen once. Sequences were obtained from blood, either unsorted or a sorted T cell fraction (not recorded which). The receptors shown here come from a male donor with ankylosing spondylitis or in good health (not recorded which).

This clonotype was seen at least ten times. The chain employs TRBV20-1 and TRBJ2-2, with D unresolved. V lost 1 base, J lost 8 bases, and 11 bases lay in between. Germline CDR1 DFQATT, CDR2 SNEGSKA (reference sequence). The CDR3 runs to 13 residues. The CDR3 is CSARVGPVGELFF. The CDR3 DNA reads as TGCAGTGCTAGAGTTGGACCGGTTGGGGAGCTGTTTTTT.

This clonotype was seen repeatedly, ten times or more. The CDR3 nucleotides read TGTGCCAGCCAAGCAGGGCCAGATACCAGGGGGGAGCTGTTTTTT. Protein: CASQAGPDTRGELFF. This chain uses TRBV2 with TRBJ2-2; a weak D match, TRBD1 (5 bases). Between the trimmed V and J ends, which lost 8 bases and 8 bases, there was a span of 21 bases. The CDR3 spans 15 residues. Germline V lookup: CDR1 SNHLY, CDR2 FYNNEI.

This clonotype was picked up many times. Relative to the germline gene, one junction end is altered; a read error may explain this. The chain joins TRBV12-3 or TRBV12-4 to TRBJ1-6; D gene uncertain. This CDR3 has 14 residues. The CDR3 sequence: CANSFSSYNSPLHF. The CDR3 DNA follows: TGTGCCAACAGTTTTTCCAGCTATAATTCACCCCTCCACTTT.

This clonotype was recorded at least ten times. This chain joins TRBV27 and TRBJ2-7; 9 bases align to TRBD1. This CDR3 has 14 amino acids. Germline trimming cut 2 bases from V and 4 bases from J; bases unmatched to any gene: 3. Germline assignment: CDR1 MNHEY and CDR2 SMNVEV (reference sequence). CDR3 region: CASSLGTGWYEQYF. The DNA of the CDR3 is TGTGCCAGCAGTTTAGGGACAGGGTGGTACGAGCAGTACTTC.

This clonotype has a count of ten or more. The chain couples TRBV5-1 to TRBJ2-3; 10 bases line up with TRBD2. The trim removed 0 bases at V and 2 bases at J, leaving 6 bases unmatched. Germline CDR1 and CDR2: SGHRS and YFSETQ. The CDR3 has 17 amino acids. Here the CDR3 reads CASSLGLAGADTDTQYF. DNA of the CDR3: TGCGCCAGCAGCTTGGGGCTAGCGGGGGCCGACACAGATACGCAGTATTTT.

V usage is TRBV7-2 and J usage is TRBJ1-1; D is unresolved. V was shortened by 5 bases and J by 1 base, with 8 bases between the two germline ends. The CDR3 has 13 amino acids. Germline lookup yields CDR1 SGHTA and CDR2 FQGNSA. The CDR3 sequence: CASSTQANTEAFF. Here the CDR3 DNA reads TGTGCCAGCAGCACCCAGGCGAACACTGAAGCTTTCTTT.

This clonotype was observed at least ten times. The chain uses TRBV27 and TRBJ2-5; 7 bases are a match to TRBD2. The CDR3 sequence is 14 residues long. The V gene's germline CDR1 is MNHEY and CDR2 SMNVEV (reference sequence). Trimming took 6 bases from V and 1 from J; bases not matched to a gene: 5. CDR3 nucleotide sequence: TGTGCCAGCAGGAGACTAGCCCGCCAAGAGACCCAGTACTTC. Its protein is CASRRLARQETQYF.

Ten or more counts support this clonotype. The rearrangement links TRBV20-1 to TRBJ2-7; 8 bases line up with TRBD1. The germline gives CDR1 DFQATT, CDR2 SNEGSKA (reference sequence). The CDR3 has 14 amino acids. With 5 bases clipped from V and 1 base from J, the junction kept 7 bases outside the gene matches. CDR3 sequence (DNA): TGCAGTGCTTCGGACAGGGCCCGGTCCTACGAGCAGTACTTC. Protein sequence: CSASDRARSYEQYF.

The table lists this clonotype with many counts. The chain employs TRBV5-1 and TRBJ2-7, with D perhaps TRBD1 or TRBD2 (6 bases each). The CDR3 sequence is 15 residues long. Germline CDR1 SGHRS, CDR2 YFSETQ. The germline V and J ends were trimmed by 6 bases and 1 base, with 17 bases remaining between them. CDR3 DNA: TGCGCCAGCACCGCGGACGGGGGCTCATCCTACGAGCAGTACTTC. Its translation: CASTADGGSSYEQYF.

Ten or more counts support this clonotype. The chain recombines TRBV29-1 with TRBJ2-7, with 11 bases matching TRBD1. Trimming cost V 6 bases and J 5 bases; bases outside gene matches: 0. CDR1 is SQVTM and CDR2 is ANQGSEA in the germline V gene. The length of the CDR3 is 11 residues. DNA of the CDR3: TGCAGCGTGGGACAGGGGGACGAGCAGTACTTC. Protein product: CSVGQGDEQYF.

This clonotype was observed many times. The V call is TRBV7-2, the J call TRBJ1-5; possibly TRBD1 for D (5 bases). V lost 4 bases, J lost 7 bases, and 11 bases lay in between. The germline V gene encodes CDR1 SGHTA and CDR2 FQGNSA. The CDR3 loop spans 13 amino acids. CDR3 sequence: CASSSRVRQPQHF. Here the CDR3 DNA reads TGTGCCAGCAGCTCCAGGGTACGACAGCCCCAGCATTTT.

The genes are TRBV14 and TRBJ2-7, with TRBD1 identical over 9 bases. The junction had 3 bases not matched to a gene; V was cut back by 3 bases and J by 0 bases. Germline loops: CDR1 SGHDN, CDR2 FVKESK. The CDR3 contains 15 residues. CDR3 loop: CASSHGTGTSYEQYF. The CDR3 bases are TGTGCCAGCAGCCACGGGACAGGGACCTCCTACGAGCAGTACTTC.

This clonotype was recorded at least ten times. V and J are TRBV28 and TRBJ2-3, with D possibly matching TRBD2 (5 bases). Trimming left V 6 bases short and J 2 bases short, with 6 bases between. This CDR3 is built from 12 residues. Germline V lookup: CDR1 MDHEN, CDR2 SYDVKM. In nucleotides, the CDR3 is TGTGCCAGCAGGGGAGCCACAGATACGCAGTATTTT. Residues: CASRGATDTQYF.

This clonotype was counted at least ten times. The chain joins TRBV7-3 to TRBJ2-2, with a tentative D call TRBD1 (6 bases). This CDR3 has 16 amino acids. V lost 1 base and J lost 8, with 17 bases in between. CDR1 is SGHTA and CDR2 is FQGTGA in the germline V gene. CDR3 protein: CASSLIERDTKGELFF. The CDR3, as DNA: TGTGCCAGCAGCTTAATCGAGAGGGACACCAAGGGGGAGCTGTTTTTT.

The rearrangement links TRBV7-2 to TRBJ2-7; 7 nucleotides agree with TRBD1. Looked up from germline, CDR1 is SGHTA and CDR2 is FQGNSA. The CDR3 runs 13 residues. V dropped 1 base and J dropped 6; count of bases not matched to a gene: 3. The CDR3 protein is CASSLETGFEQYF. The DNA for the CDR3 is TGTGCCAGCAGCTTAGAGACAGGGTTCGAGCAGTACTTC. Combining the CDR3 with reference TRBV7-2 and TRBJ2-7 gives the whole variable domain GAGVSQSPSNKVTEKGKDVELRCDPISGHTALYWYRQSLGQGLEFLIYFQGNSAPDKSGLPSDRFSAERTGGSVSTLTIQRTQQEDSAVYLCASSLETGFEQYFGPGTRLTVT.

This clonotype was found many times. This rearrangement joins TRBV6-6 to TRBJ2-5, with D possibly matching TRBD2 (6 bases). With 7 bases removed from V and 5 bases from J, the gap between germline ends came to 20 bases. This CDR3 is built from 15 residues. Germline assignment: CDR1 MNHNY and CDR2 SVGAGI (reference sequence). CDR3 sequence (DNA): TGTGCCAGCACCCCAACCCGGGGGTCGAGCGAGACCCAGTACTTC. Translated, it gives CASTPTRGSSETQYF.

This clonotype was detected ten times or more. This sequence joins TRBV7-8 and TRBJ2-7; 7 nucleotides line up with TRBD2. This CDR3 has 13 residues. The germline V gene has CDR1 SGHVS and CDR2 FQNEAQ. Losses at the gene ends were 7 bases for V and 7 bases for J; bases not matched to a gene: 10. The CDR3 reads CASTPGRGSEQYF. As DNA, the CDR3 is TGTGCCAGCACCCCAGGGAGGGGAAGTGAGCAGTACTTC.

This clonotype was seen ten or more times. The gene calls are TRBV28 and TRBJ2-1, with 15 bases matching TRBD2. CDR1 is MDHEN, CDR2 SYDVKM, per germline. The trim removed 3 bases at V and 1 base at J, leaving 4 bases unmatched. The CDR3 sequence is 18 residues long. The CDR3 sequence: CASSLGLAGGTSYNEQFF. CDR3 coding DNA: TGTGCCAGCAGTTTGGGACTAGCGGGGGGCACATCCTACAATGAGCAGTTCTTC.

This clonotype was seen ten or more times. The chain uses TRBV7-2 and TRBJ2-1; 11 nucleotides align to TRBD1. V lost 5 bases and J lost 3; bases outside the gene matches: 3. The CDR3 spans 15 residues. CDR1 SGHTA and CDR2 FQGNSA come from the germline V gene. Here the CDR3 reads CASSPDRGRYNEQFF. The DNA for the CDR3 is TGTGCCAGCAGCCCGGACAGGGGGCGCTACAATGAGCAGTTCTTC. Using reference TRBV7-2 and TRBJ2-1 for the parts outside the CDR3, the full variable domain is GAGVSQSPSNKVTEKGKDVELRCDPISGHTALYWYRQSLGQGLEFLIYFQGNSAPDKSGLPSDRFSAERTGGSVSTLTIQRTQQEDSAVYLCASSPDRGRYNEQFFGPGTRLTVL.

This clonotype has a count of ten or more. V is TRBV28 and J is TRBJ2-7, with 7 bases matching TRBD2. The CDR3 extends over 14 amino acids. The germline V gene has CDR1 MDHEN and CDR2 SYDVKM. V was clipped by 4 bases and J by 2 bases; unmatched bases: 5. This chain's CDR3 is CASSWPGGPYEQYF. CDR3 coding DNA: TGTGCCAGCAGTTGGCCGGGAGGCCCCTACGAGCAGTACTTC.

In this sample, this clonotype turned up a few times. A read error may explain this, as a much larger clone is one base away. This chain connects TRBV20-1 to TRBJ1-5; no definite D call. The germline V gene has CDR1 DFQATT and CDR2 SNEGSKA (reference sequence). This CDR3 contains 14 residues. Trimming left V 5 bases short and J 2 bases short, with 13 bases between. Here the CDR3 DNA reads TGCAGTGCTGGCCGGGGTCCCCGCAATCAGCCCCAGCATTTT. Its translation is CSAGRGPRNQPQHF.

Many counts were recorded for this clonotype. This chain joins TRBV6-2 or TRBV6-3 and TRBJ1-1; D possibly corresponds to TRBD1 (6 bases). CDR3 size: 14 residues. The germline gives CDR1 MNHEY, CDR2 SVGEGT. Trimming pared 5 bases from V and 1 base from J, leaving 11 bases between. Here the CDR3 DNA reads TGTGCCAGCAGTGAGAGAGGGGGGAACACTGAAGCTTTCTTT. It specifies CASSERGGNTEAFF.

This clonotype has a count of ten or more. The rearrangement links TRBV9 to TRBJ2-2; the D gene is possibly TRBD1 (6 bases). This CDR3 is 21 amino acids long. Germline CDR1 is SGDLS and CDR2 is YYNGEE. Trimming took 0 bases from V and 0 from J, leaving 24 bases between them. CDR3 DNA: TGTGCCAGCAGCGTAGAGTTCTACGTCCCTCAGGGGCCGCCGAACACCGGGGAGCTGTTTTTT. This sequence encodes CASSVEFYVPQGPPNTGELFF.

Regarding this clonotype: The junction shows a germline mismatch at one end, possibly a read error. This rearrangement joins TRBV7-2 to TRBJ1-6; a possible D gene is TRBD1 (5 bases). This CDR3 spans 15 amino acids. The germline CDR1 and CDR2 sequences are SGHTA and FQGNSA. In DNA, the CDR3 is TGTGCCAGCAGCTTATTCGAGGGTAGGGGTTCACTCCTCCACTTT. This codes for CASSLFEGRGSLLHF.

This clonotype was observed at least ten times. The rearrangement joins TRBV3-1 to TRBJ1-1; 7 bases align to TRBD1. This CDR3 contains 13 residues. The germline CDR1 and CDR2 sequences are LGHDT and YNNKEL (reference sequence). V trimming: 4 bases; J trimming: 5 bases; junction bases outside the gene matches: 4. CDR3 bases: TGTGCCAGCAGCCTCAGGGGGGATACTGAAGCTTTCTTT. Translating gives CASSLRGDTEAFF.

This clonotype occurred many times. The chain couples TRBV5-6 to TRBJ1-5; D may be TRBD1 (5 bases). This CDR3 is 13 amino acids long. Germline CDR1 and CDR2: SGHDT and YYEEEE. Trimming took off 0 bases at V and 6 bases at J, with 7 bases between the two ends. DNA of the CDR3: TGTGCCAGCAGCTTGGTAGGGACTCAGCCCCAGCATTTT. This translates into CASSLVGTQPQHF. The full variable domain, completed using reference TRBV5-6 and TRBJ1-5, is DAGVTQSPTHLIKTRGQQVTLRCSPKSGHDTVSWYQQALGQGPQFIFQYYEEEERQRGNFPDRFSGHQFPNYSSELNVNALLLGDSALYLCASSLVGTQPQHFGDGTRLSIL.

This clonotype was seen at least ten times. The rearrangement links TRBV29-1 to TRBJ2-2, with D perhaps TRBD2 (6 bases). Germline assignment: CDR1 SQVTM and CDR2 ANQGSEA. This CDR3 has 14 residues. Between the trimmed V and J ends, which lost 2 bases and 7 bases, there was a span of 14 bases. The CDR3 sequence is CSVEIGGFVGELFF. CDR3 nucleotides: TGCAGCGTTGAAATCGGGGGATTTGTCGGGGAGCTGTTTTTT.